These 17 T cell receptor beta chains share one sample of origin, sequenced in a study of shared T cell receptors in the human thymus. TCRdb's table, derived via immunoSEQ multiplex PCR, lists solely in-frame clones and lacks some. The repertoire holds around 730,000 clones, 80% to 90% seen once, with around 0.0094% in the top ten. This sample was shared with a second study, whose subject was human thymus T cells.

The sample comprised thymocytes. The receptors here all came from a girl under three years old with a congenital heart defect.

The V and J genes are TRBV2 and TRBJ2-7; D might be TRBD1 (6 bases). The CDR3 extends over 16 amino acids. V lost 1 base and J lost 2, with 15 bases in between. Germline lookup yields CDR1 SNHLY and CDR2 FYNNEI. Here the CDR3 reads CASSEGGKDRPYEQYF. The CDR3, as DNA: TGTGCCAGCAGTGAAGGGGGAAAGGACAGACCCTACGAGCAGTACTTC.

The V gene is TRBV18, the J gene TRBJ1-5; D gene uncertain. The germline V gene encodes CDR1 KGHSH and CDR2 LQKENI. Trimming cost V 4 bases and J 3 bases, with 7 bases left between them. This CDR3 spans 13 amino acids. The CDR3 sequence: CASSLLLNQPQHF. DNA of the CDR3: TGTGCCAGCTCACTGCTACTCAATCAGCCCCAGCATTTT.

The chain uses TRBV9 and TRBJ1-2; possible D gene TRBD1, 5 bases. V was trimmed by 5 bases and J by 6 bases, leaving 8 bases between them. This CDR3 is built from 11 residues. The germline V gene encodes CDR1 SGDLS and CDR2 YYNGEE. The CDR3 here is CASRRQNGYTF. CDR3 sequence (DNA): TGTGCCAGCAGAAGACAGAATGGCTACACCTTC.

The CDR3 loop is CASSVRQRTGAGYGYTF. CDR3 nucleotide sequence: TGTGCCAGCAGCGTTCGACAACGGACAGGAGCAGGCTATGGCTACACCTTC. This chain joins TRBV9 and TRBJ1-2; 7 bases agree with TRBD1. CDR1 is SGDLS and CDR2 is YYNGEE in the germline V gene. This CDR3 is 17 amino acids long. The ends lost 2 bases at V and 4 bases at J; junction bases unmatched: 14.

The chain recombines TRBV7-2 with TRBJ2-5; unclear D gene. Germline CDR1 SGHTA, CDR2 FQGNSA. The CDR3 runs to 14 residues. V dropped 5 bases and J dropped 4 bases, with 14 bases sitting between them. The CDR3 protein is CASSPPLPGETQYF. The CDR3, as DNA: TGTGCCAGCAGCCCTCCTTTACCAGGAGAGACCCAGTACTTC. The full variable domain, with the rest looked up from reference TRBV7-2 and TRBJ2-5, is GAGVSQSPSNKVTEKGKDVELRCDPISGHTALYWYRQSLGQGLEFLIYFQGNSAPDKSGLPSDRFSAERTGGSVSTLTIQRTQQEDSAVYLCASSPPLPGETQYFGPGTRLLVL.

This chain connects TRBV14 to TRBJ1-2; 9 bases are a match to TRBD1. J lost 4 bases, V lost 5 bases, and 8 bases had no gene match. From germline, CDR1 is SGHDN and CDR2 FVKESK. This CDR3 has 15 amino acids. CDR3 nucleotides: TGTGCCAGCAGCTCTTCGGGACAGGGCCCCTATGGCTACACCTTC. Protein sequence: CASSSSGQGPYGYTF.

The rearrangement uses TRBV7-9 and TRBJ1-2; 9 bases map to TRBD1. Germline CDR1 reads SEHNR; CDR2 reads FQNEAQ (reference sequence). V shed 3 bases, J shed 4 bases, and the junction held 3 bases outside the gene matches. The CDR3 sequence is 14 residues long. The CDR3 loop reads CASSFPGQGYGYTF. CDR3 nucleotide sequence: TGTGCCAGCAGCTTTCCGGGACAGGGCTATGGCTACACCTTC.

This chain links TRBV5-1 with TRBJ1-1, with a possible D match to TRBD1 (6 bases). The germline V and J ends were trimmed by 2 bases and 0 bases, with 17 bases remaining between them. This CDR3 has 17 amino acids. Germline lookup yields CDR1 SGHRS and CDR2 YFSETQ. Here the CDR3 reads CASSFQTGRRVNTEAFF. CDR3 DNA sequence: TGCGCCAGCAGCTTCCAAACAGGGAGAAGGGTGAACACTGAAGCTTTCTTT.

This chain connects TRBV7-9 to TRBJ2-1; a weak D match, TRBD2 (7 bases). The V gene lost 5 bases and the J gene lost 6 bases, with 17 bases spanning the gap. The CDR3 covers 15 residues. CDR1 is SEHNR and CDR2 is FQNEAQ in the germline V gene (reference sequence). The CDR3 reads CASSSKVGGRNEQFF. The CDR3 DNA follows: TGTGCCAGCAGCAGCAAGGTGGGGGGGCGCAATGAGCAGTTCTTC.

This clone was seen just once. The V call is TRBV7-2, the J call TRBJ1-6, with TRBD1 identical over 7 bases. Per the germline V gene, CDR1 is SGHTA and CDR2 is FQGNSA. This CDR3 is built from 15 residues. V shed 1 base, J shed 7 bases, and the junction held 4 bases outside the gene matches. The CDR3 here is CASSLGQGWNSPLHF. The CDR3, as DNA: TGTGCCAGCAGCTTAGGACAGGGATGGAATTCACCCCTCCACTTT.

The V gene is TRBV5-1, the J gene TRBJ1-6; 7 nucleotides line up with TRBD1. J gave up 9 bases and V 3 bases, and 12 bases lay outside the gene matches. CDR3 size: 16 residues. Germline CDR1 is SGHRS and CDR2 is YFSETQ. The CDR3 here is CASSSKSTGVSSPLHF. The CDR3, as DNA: TGCGCCAGCAGCTCAAAAAGTACAGGGGTTAGTTCACCCCTCCACTTT.

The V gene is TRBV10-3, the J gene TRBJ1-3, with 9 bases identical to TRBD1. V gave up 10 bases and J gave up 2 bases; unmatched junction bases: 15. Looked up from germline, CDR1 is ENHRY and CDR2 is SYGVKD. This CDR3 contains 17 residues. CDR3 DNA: TGTGCCACCGAACGGGGGACAGGGAAAGTTCCTGGAAACACCATATATTTT. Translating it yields CATERGTGKVPGNTIYF.

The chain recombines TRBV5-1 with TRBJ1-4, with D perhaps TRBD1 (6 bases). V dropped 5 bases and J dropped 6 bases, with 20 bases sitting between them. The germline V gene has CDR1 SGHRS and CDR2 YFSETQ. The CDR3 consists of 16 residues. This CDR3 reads CASSRQVIKRDEKLFF. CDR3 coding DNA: TGCGCCAGCAGTAGACAGGTTATCAAACGGGATGAAAAACTGTTTTTT.

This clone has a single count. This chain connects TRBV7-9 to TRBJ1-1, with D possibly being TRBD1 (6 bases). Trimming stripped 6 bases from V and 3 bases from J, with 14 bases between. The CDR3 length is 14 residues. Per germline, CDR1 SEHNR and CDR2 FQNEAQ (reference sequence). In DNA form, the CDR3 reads TGTGCCAGCAGGATACAGGGTACCCACACTGAAGCTTTCTTT. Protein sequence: CASRIQGTHTEAFF.

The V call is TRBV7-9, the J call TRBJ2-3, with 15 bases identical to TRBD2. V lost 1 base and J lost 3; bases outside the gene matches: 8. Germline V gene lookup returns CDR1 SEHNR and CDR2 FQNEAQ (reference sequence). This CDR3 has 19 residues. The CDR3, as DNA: TGTGCCAGCAGCTTAGGTCGGACTAGCGGGGGGGCTGGGACAGATACGCAGTATTTT. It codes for CASSLGRTSGGAGTDTQYF.

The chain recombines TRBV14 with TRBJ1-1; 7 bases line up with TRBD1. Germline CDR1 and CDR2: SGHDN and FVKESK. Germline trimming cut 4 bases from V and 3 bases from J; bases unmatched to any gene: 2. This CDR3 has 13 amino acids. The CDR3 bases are TGTGCCAGCAGCCGACAGGGAGACACTGAAGCTTTCTTT. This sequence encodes CASSRQGDTEAFF.

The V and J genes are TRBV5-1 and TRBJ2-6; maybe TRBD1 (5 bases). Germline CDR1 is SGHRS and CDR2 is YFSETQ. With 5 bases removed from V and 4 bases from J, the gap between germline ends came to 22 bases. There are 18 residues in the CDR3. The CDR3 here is CASSPTRVRPWGANVLTF. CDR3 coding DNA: TGCGCCAGCAGTCCGACCAGGGTCAGGCCTTGGGGGGCCAACGTCCTGACTTTC.